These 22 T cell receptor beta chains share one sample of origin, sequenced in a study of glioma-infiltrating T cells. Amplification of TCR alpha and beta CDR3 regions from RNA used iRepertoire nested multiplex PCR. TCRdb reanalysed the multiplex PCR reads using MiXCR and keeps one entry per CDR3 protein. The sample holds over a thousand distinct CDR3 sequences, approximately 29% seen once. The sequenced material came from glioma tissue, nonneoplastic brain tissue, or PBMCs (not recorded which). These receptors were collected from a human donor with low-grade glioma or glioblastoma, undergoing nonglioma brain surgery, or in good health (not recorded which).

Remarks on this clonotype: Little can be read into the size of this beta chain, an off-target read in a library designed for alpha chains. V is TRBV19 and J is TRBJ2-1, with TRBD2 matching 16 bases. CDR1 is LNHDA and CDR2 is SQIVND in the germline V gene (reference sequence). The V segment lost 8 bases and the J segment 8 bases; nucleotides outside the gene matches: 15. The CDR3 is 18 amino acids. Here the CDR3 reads CASLRGTSGRAYSDEQFF. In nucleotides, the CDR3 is TGTGCCAGTCTTCGAGGGACTAGCGGGAGGGCATATTCCGATGAGCAGTTCTTC.

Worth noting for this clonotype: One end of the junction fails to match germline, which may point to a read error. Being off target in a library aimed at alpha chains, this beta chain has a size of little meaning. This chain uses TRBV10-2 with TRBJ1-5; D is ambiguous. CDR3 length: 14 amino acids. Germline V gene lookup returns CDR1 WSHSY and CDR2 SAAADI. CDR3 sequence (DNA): TGTGCCACCCAGATGGGCAGACTCAATCAGCCCCAGCATTTT. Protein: CATQMGRLNQPQHF.

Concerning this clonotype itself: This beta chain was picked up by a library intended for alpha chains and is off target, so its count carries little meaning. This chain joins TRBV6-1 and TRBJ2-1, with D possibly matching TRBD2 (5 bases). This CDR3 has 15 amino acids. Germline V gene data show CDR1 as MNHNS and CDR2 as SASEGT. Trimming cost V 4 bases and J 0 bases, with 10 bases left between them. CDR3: CASSVAYSSYNEQFF. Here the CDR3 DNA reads TGTGCCAGCAGTGTAGCGTATTCCTCCTACAATGAGCAGTTCTTC.

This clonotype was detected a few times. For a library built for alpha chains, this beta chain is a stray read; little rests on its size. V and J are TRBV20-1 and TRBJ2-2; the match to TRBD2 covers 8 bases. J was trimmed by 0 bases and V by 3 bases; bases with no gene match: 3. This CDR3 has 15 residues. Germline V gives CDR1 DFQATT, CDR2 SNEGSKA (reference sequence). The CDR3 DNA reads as TGCAGTGCTAGCGCTAGCGGGTCGAACACCGGGGAGCTGTTTTTT. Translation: CSASASGSNTGELFF.

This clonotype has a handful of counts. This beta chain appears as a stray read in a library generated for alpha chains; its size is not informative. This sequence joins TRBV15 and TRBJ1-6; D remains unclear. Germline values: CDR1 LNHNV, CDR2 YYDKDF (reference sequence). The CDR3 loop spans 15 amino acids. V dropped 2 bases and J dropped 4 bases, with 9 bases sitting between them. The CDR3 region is CATSRPQRYNSPLHF. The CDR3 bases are TGTGCCACCAGCAGACCCCAGAGATATAATTCACCCCTCCACTTT.

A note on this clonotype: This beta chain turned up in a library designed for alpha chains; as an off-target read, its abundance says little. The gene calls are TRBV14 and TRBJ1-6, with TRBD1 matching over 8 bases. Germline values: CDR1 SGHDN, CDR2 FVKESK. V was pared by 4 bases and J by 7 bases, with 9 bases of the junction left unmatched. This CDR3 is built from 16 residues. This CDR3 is CASSPPGQGGNSPLHF. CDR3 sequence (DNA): TGTGCCAGCAGCCCCCCAGGACAGGGAGGAAATTCACCCCTCCACTTT.

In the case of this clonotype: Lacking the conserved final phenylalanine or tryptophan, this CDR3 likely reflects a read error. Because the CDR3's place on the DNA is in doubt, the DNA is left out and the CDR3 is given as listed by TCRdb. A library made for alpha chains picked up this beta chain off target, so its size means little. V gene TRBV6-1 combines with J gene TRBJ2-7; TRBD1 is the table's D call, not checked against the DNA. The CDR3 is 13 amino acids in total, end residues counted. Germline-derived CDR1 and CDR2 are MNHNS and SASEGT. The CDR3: CASSEMVEGTYPI.

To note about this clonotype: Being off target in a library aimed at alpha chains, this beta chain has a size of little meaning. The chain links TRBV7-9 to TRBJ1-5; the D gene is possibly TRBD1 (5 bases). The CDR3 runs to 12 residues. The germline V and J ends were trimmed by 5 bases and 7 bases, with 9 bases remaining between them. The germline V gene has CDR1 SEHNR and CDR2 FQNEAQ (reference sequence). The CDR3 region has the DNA TGTGCCAGCAGCCGGGACCGGCAGCCCCAGCATTTT. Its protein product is CASSRDRQPQHF.

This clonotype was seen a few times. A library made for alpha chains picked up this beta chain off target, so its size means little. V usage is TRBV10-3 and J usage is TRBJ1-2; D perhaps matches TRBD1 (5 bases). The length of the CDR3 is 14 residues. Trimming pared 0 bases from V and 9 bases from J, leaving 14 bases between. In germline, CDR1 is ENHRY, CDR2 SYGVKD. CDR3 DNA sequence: TGTGCCATCAGTGAGTCGAGGGACTTCTCCCGCTACACCTTC. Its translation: CAISESRDFSRYTF.

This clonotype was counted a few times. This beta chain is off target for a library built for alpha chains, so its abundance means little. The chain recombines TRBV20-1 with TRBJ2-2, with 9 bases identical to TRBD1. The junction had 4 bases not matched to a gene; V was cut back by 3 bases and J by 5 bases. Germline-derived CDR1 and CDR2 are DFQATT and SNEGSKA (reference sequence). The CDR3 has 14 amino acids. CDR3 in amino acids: CSASSDRGTGELFF. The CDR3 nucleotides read TGCAGTGCTAGCAGTGACAGGGGGACCGGGGAGCTGTTTTTT.

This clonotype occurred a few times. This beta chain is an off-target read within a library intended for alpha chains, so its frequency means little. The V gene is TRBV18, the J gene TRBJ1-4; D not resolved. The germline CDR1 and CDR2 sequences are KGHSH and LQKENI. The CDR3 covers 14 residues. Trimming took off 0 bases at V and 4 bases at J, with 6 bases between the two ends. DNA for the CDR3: TGTGCCAGCTCACCACCAGGGAATAATGAAAAACTGTTTTTT. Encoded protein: CASSPPGNNEKLFF.

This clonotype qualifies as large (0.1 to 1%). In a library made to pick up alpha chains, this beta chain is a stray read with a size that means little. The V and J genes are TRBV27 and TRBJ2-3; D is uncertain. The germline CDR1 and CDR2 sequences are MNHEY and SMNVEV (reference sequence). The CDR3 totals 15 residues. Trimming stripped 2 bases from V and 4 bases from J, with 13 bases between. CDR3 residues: CASSLGLVGSDTQYF. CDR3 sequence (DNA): TGTGCCAGCAGTTTAGGGCTAGTTGGATCAGATACGCAGTATTTT.

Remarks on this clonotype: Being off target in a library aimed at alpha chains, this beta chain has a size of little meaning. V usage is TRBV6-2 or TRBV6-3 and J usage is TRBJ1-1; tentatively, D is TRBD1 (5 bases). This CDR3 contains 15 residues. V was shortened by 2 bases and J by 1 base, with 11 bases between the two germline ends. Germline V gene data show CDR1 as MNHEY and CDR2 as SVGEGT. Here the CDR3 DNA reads TGTGCCAGCAGTTACCCCGGGGGGGGGAACACTGAAGCTTTCTTT. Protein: CASSYPGGGNTEAFF.

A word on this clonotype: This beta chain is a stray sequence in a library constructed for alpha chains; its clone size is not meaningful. CDR3: CASSRQGAMETQYF. The CDR3 nucleotides are TGTGCCAGCAGTCGACAGGGAGCGATGGAGACCCAGTACTTC. The chain employs TRBV12-3 or TRBV12-4 and TRBJ2-5; TRBD1 matches 7 bases. The trim removed 5 bases at V and 5 bases at J, leaving 8 bases unmatched. The CDR3 extends over 14 amino acids.

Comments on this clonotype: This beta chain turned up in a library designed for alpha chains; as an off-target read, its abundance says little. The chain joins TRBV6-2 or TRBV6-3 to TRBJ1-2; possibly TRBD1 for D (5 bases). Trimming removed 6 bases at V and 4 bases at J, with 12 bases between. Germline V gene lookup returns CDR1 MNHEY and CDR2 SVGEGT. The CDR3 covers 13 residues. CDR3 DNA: TGTGCCAGCAGATACGGGACCCCCTATGGCTACACCTTC. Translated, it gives CASRYGTPYGYTF.

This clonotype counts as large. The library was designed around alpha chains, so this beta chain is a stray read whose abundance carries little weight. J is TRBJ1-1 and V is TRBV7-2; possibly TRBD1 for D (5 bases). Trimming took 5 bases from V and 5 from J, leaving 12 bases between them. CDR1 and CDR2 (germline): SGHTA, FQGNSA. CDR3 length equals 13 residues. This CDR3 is CASSELYRTEAFF. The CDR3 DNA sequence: TGTGCCAGCAGCGAACTCTACAGGACTGAAGCTTTCTTT. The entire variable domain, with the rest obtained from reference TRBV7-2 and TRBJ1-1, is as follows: GAGVSQSPSNKVTEKGKDVELRCDPISGHTALYWYRQSLGQGLEFLIYFQGNSAPDKSGLPSDRFSAERTGGSVSTLTIQRTQQEDSAVYLCASSELYRTEAFFGQGTRLTVV.

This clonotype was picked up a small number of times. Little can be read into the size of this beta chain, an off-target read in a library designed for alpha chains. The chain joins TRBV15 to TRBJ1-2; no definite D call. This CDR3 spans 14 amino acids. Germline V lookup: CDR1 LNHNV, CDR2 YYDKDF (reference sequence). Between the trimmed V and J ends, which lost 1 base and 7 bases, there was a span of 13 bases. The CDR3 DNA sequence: TGTGCCACCAGCAGAGGAGAAAGTGGGGTTGGCTACACCTTC. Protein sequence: CATSRGESGVGYTF. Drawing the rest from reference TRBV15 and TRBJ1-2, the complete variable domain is DAMVIQNPRYQVTQFGKPVTLSCSQTLNHNVMYWYQQKSSQAPKLLFHYYDKDFNNEADTPDNFQSRRPNTSFCFLDIRSPGLGDTAMYLCATSRGESGVGYTFGSGTRLTVV.

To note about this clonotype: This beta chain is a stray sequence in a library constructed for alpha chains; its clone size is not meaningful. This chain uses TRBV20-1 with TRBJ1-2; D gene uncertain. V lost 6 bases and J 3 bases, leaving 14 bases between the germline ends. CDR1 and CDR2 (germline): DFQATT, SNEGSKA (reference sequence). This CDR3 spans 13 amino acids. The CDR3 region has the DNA TGCAGTGCCATAAACCGGCAGGACTATGGCTACACCTTC. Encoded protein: CSAINRQDYGYTF.

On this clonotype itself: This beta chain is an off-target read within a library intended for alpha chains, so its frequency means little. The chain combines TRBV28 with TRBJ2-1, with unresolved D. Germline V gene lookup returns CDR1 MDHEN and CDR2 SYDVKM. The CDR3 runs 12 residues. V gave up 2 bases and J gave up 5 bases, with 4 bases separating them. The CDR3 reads CASSLNDNEQFF. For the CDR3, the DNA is TGTGCCAGCAGTTTAAATGACAATGAGCAGTTCTTC. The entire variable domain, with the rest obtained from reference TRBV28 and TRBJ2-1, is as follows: DVKVTQSSRYLVKRTGEKVFLECVQDMDHENMFWYRQDPGLGLRLIYFSYDVKMKEKGDIPEGYSVSREKKERFSLILESASTNQTSMYLCASSLNDNEQFFGPGTRLTVL.

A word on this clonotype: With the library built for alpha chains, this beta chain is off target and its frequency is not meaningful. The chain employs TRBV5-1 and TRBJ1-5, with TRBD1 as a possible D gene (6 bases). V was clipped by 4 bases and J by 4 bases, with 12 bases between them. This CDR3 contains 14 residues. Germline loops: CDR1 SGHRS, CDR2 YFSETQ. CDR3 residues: CASSLGTPNQPQHF. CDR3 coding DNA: TGCGCCAGCAGCCTAGGGACACCAAATCAGCCCCAGCATTTT.

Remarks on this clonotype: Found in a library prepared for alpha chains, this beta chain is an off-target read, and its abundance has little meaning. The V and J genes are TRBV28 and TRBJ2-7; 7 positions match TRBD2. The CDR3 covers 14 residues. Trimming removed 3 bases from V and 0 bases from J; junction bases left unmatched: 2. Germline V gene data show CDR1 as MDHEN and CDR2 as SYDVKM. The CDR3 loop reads CASSLGTISYEQYF. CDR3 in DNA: TGTGCCAGCAGTTTGGGGACTATCTCCTACGAGCAGTACTTC.

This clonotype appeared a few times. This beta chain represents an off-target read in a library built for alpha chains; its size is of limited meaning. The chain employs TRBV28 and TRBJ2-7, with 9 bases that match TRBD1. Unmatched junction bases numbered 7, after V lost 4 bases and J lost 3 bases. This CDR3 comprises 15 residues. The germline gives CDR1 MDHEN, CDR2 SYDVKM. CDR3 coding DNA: TGTGCCAGCAGTTCCGCCGGGACAGGGAACTACGAGCAGTACTTC. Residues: CASSSAGTGNYEQYF.